Listed below are T cell receptor beta chains from one sample, sequenced in a study of T-cell reconstitution after alpha-beta-depleted transplantation in children. One entry per CDR3 protein results from TCRdb running MiXCR on the PCR reads. The table lists 260,000 or so distinct CDR3 sequences, approximately 12% of them singletons, with roughly 2.6% in the top ten. The sample was PBMCs from the stem cell graft donor, taken from the stem cell graft. All receptors come from a human donor who donated a stem cell graft to a child with acute lymphoblastic leukemia. Each CDR3 is given with its conserved first and last residue. A D gene is named only where the DNA matches it firmly. Size is omitted from some rows. Given values are once, few, many or a class for expanded clones.

size: many
V: TRBV12-3/TRBV12-4
J: TRBJ2-3
D: TRBD1
CDR3: CASSLNRGRTDTQYF
DNA: TGTGCCAGCAGTTTAAACAGGGGGCGCACAGATACGCAGTATTTT

size: -
V: TRBV23-1
J: TRBJ2-7
D: TRBD2
CDR3: CASSQSRREDNEQYF
DNA: TGCGCCAGCAGTCAATCGCGGCGGGAGGACAACGAGCAGTACTTC

size: many
V: TRBV27
J: TRBJ2-1
D: TRBD2
CDR3: CASSSGLAGVNEQFF
DNA: TGTGCCAGCAGTTCGGGACTAGCGGGGGTCAATGAGCAGTTCTTC

size: many
V: TRBV12-3/TRBV12-4
J: TRBJ2-1
D: TRBD1
CDR3: CASSLEGAAYNEQFF
DNA: TGTGCCAGCAGTCTAGAGGGGGCCGCCTACAATGAGCAGTTCTTC

size: many
V: TRBV5-6
J: TRBJ2-3
D: -
CDR3: CASSFQGITDTQYF
DNA: TGTGCCAGCAGCTTTCAGGGGATCACAGATACGCAGTATTTT

size: many
V: TRBV28
J: TRBJ1-5
D: -
CDR3: CASSFSRASQNNQPQHF
DNA: TGTGCCAGCAGTTTTTCACGTGCGTCGCAGAACAATCAGCCCCAGCATTTT

size: many
V: TRBV5-5
J: TRBJ1-2
D: -
CDR3: CASSLERPYGYTF
DNA: TGTGCCAGCAGCTTGGAACGGCCCTATGGCTACACCTTC

size: many
V: TRBV20-1
J: TRBJ2-6
D: -
CDR3: CSARDGLPVANVLTF
DNA: TGCAGTGCTAGAGATGGACTTCCCGTGGCCAACGTCCTGACTTTC

size: many
V: TRBV20-1
J: TRBJ2-7
D: TRBD1
CDR3: CSAPPQGDTYEQYF
DNA: TGCAGTGCCCCTCCTCAGGGGGACACCTACGAGCAGTACTTC

size: many
V: TRBV20-1
J: TRBJ2-3
D: -
CDR3: CSARNRITDTQYF
DNA: TGCAGTGCTAGAAACCGGATCACAGATACGCAGTATTTT

size: many
V: TRBV4-2
J: TRBJ1-2
D: TRBD1
CDR3: CASSREEGQGFGYTF
DNA: TGTGCCAGCAGCCGGGAGGAGGGACAGGGATTCGGCTACACCTTC

size: -
V: TRBV20-1
J: TRBJ2-7
D: -
CDR3: CSARLVGDEQYF
DNA: TGCAGTGCTAGATTAGTCGGAGACGAGCAGTACTTC

size: many
V: TRBV11-2
J: TRBJ2-2
D: -
CDR3: CASSSIRGVGELFF
DNA: TGTGCCAGCAGCTCAATCAGGGGCGTCGGGGAGCTGTTTTTT

size: many
V: TRBV20-1
J: TRBJ1-1
D: -
CDR3: CSARDLVGGGVDTEAFF
DNA: TGCAGTGCTAGAGATCTGGTAGGAGGGGGTGTCGACACTGAAGCTTTCTTT

size: many
V: TRBV28
J: TRBJ1-5
D: -
CDR3: CASSVKTGTNQPQHF
DNA: TGTGCCAGCAGCGTAAAAACAGGGACCAATCAGCCCCAGCATTTT

size: many
V: TRBV27
J: TRBJ1-1
D: -
CDR3: CASSLSPKNTEAFF
DNA: TGTGCCAGCAGTTTAAGTCCGAAGAACACTGAAGCTTTCTTT

size: many
V: TRBV7-9
J: TRBJ2-2
D: -
CDR3: CASSLESVLTNTGELFF
DNA: TGTGCCAGCAGCTTAGAATCGGTGTTGACGAACACCGGGGAGCTGTTTTTT

size: many
V: TRBV5-1
J: TRBJ2-6
D: TRBD1
CDR3: CASRITWDRERSGANVLTF
DNA: TGCGCCAGCAGAATCACGTGGGACAGGGAGAGGTCTGGGGCCAACGTCCTGACTTTC

size: many
V: TRBV29-1
J: TRBJ2-2
D: -
CDR3: CSAGTLTGELFF
DNA: TGCAGCGCCGGGACACTTACCGGGGAGCTGTTTTTT

size: many
V: TRBV5-1
J: TRBJ1-5
D: -
CDR3: CASGPGGRNQPQHF
DNA: TGCGCCAGCGGTCCGGGGGGGCGAAATCAGCCCCAGCATTTT

size: many
V: TRBV10-3
J: TRBJ1-5
D: -
CDR3: CAISESTDQPQHF
DNA: TGTGCCATCAGTGAGTCGACGGATCAGCCCCAGCATTTT

size: many
V: TRBV29-1
J: TRBJ2-7
D: -
CDR3: CSARTETYEQYF
DNA: TGCAGCGCCCGGACGGAGACATACGAGCAGTACTTC

size: few
V: TRBV7-9
J: TRBJ2-7
D: TRBD2
CDR3: CASSSGLAGEPSYEQYF
DNA: TGTGCCAGCAGCTCCGGACTAGCGGGAGAACCCTCCTACGAGCAGTACTTC

size: many
V: TRBV4-2
J: TRBJ2-3
D: -
CDR3: CASSQRLGRQNTDTQYF
DNA: TGTGCCAGCAGCCAGCGTTTAGGTCGACAGAACACAGATACGCAGTATTTT

size: many
V: TRBV9
J: TRBJ2-2
D: -
CDR3: CASGKGAGELFF
DNA: TGTGCCAGCGGAAAGGGGGCCGGGGAGCTGTTTTTT

size: many
V: TRBV4-3
J: TRBJ1-3
D: -
CDR3: CASSQEYRVNTIYF
DNA: TGCGCCAGCAGCCAGGAATACAGGGTAAACACCATATATTTT

size: many
V: TRBV7-2
J: TRBJ1-4
D: -
CDR3: CASSPGAQAPEKLFF
DNA: TGTGCCAGCAGCCCGGGGGCACAGGCCCCTGAAAAACTGTTTTTT

size: many
V: TRBV5-1
J: TRBJ2-4
D: TRBD2
CDR3: CASSWGLAGGLEAKNIQYF
DNA: TGCGCCAGCAGCTGGGGACTAGCGGGAGGCCTGGAGGCCAAAAACATTCAGTACTTC